The 20 T cell receptor beta chains below come from one sample, sequenced in a study of human T cells and chemical hapten exposure. TCRdb processed the RACE reads anew with MiXCR; each CDR3 protein has one entry. The table lists about 93,000 distinct CDR3 sequences, around 9% of them singletons. Specified time point: healthy volunteer bleed at 2 weeks. The authors extracted total RNA from unfractionated whole blood. The specimen sequenced was whole blood. The source of these receptors is a female donor in good health. Some clones in this sample may be carry-over from other donors' samples.

This clonotype has a count of ten or more. The chain is built from TRBV5-1 and TRBJ2-1, with TRBD2 matching over 9 bases. The CDR3 is 15 amino acids. Trimming took 4 bases from V and 5 from J; bases not matched to a gene: 7. Germline V gives CDR1 SGHRS, CDR2 YFSETQ. The CDR3 protein is CASSHATSGHNEQFF. CDR3 coding DNA: TGCGCCAGCAGCCACGCGACTAGCGGACACAATGAGCAGTTCTTC.

The sample holds a few counts of this clonotype. The gene calls are TRBV2 and TRBJ2-2, with a tentative D call TRBD1 (6 bases). The CDR3 extends over 14 amino acids. Deletions cut 10 bases from V and 2 bases from J, with 14 bases between. Per germline, CDR1 SNHLY and CDR2 FYNNEI. Here the CDR3 reads CATFRDTNTGELFF. The CDR3 DNA follows: TGTGCCACCTTCCGGGACACTAACACCGGGGAGCTGTTTTTT.

This clonotype was detected only a few times. The chain couples TRBV7-2 to TRBJ1-1; D gene unclear. Trimming left V 3 bases short and J 6 bases short, with 11 bases between. The CDR3 runs to 13 residues. Germline V gives CDR1 SGHTA, CDR2 FQGNSA. DNA of the CDR3: TGTGCCAGCAGCTTTTTGGGAAGGGCTGAAGCTTTCTTT. It encodes CASSFLGRAEAFF.

The table lists this clonotype with many counts. The rearrangement links TRBV12-3 or TRBV12-4 to TRBJ2-7, with 10 bases aligning to TRBD1. V shed 6 bases and J 9 bases; nucleotides not matched to a gene: 8. There are 13 residues in the CDR3. This CDR3 is CASSSGTGASQYF. In nucleotides, the CDR3 is TGTGCCAGCAGCTCCGGGACAGGGGCCTCGCAGTACTTC.

Only a few counts were recorded for this clonotype. The V call is TRBV5-1, the J call TRBJ2-3; D not resolved. V dropped 1 base and J dropped 0 bases, with 15 bases sitting between them. The CDR3 contains 17 residues. Germline values: CDR1 SGHRS, CDR2 YFSETQ. The CDR3 DNA reads TGCGCCAGCAGCTTGATCAGCAGAATTCCGAGCACAGATACGCAGTATTTT. As protein: CASSLISRIPSTDTQYF. Combining the CDR3 with reference TRBV5-1 and TRBJ2-3 gives the whole variable domain KAGVTQTPRYLIKTRGQQVTLSCSPISGHRSVSWYQQTPGQGLQFLFEYFSETQRNKGNFPGRFSGRQFSNSRSEMNVSTLELGDSALYLCASSLISRIPSTDTQYFGPGTRLTVL.

This clonotype was observed a handful of times. The rearrangement links TRBV20-1 to TRBJ1-2; D perhaps matches TRBD1 (6 bases). V lost 6 bases to trimming and J lost 2 bases, with 16 bases between them. This CDR3 comprises 14 residues. Germline V lookup: CDR1 DFQATT, CDR2 SNEGSKA (reference sequence). The CDR3 DNA reads TGCAGTGCGGATGGGGACACTTTAAACTATGGCTACACCTTC. As protein: CSADGDTLNYGYTF.

In this sample, this clonotype turned up many times. The V call is TRBV7-9, the J call TRBJ1-6, with D possibly being TRBD1 (5 bases). Germline V gene data show CDR1 as SEHNR and CDR2 as FQNEAQ (reference sequence). Trimming stripped 0 bases from V and 13 bases from J, with 22 bases between. This CDR3 has 17 amino acids. The CDR3 loop is CASSLARGGDLLFPLHF. The CDR3 nucleotides are TGTGCCAGCAGCTTAGCGCGGGGCGGGGACCTCTTATTCCCCCTCCACTTT. Complete variable domain (other parts from reference TRBV7-9 and TRBJ1-6): DTGVSQNPRHKITKRGQNVTFRCDPISEHNRLYWYRQTLGQGPEFLTYFQNEAQLEKSRLLSDRFSAERPKGSFSTLEIQRTEQGDSAMYLCASSLARGGDLLFPLHFGNGTRLTVT.

This clonotype occurred a few times. The rearrangement links TRBV2 to TRBJ1-1; no clear D. The CDR3 consists of 13 residues. The germline gives CDR1 SNHLY, CDR2 FYNNEI. V gave up 5 bases and J gave up 5 bases, with 12 bases separating them. CDR3 sequence (DNA): TGTGCCAGCAGTACGGTTTTAAAGACTGAAGCTTTCTTT. It specifies CASSTVLKTEAFF.

V usage is TRBV7-9 and J usage is TRBJ1-1; D is perhaps TRBD1 (5 bases). This CDR3 has 14 residues. The V gene lost 1 base and the J gene lost 0 bases, with 6 bases spanning the gap. Germline V gene sequence: CDR1 SEHNR, CDR2 FQNEAQ (reference sequence). DNA for the CDR3: TGTGCCAGCAGCTTAGGGACACTGAACACTGAAGCTTTCTTT. Amino acid sequence: CASSLGTLNTEAFF.

The chain joins TRBV6-1 to TRBJ2-7; D unresolved. V was trimmed by 1 base and J by 0 bases, leaving 4 bases between them. The CDR3 runs to 13 residues. In germline, CDR1 is MNHNS, CDR2 SASEGT. CDR3 DNA sequence: TGTGCCAGCAGTGAAGGGGGCTCCTACGAGCAGTACTTC. Translating gives CASSEGGSYEQYF.

This clonotype was found a few times. This sequence joins TRBV29-1 and TRBJ1-2; D uncertain. Germline CDR1 is SQVTM and CDR2 is ANQGSEA. The CDR3 has 11 amino acids. V was shortened by 7 bases and J by 0 bases, with 6 bases between the two germline ends. This chain's CDR3 is CSAISNYGYTF. In DNA, the CDR3 is TGCAGCGCCATATCTAACTATGGCTACACCTTC.

The chain has TRBV7-9 and TRBJ1-1; D not certain. From germline, CDR1 is SEHNR and CDR2 FQNEAQ (reference sequence). The germline V and J ends were trimmed by 1 base and 5 bases, with 14 bases remaining between them. CDR3 size: 15 residues. CDR3 coding DNA: TGTGCCAGCAGCTTAGGGGATGGGTGGGGAACTGAAGCTTTCTTT. It yields the protein CASSLGDGWGTEAFF. Full variable domain (rest looked up from reference TRBV7-9 and TRBJ1-1): DTGVSQNPRHKITKRGQNVTFRCDPISEHNRLYWYRQTLGQGPEFLTYFQNEAQLEKSRLLSDRFSAERPKGSFSTLEIQRTEQGDSAMYLCASSLGDGWGTEAFFGQGTRLTVV.

This clonotype was found many times. The chain recombines TRBV12-3 or TRBV12-4 with TRBJ2-3; D could derive from TRBD1 or TRBD2 (5 bases each). The CDR3 contains 15 residues. V lost 6 bases, J lost 2 bases, and 15 bases lay in between. CDR3 residues: CASSSGTSFTDTQYF. The CDR3 DNA follows: TGTGCCAGCAGCTCCGGGACGTCCTTCACAGATACGCAGTATTTT.

The rearrangement links TRBV2 to TRBJ2-3, with 7 bases lining up with TRBD1. The CDR3 extends over 14 amino acids. After removal of 7 bases from V and 4 bases from J, the junction contained 8 bases not matched to a gene. Per the germline V gene, CDR1 is SNHLY and CDR2 is FYNNEI. The DNA of the CDR3 is TGTGCCAGCACCTACAGGGGAATGGCAGATACGCAGTATTTT. Protein sequence: CASTYRGMADTQYF.

This clonotype has at least ten counts. This chain uses TRBV2 with TRBJ2-7; D is perhaps TRBD1 (6 bases). The ends were cut back, 6 bases at V and 5 bases at J, with 17 bases in the middle. Per the germline V gene, CDR1 is SNHLY and CDR2 is FYNNEI. CDR3 size: 14 residues. CDR3 nucleotides: TGTGCCAGCAGGGAGTTAACAGGGTGGCACGAGCAGTACTTC. Translated, it gives CASRELTGWHEQYF.

This clonotype showed up just a few times. This chain connects TRBV2 to TRBJ2-7; 10 bases align to TRBD2. CDR1 SNHLY and CDR2 FYNNEI come from the germline V gene. The CDR3 contains 15 residues. J was trimmed by 1 base and V by 4 bases; bases with no gene match: 4. CDR3: CASSVSLAGSYEQYF. CDR3 coding DNA: TGTGCCAGCAGTGTCTCACTAGCGGGATCCTACGAGCAGTACTTC.

V is TRBV27 and J is TRBJ1-1; 12 bases align to TRBD1. V lost 6 bases to trimming and J lost 10 bases; unmatched junction nucleotides: 15. Germline V gene data show CDR1 as MNHEY and CDR2 as SMNVEV (reference sequence). CDR3 size: 16 residues. The CDR3: CASSLTRGQGASGAFF. The CDR3 nucleotides read TGTGCCAGCAGCCTTACGCGGGGACAGGGGGCGAGCGGAGCTTTCTTT.

This clonotype was seen only a few times. The gene calls are TRBV15 and TRBJ1-2; the match to TRBD1 covers 7 bases. CDR1 LNHNV and CDR2 YYDKDF come from the germline V gene (reference sequence). The CDR3 extends over 14 amino acids. V dropped 5 bases and J dropped 5; count of bases not matched to a gene: 8. The CDR3 loop reads CATSGGDSAYGYTF. The DNA of the CDR3 is TGTGCCACCAGCGGGGGGGACAGCGCTTATGGCTACACCTTC.

In the case of this clonotype: A read error is possible here, since a much larger clone lies one base away. This chain joins TRBV6-2 or TRBV6-3 and TRBJ2-1; 10 nucleotides match TRBD2. With 6 bases clipped from V and 8 bases from J, the junction kept 10 bases outside the gene matches. Germline CDR1 reads MNHEY; CDR2 reads SVGEGT. CDR3 length: 15 amino acids. The CDR3 nucleotides are TGTGCCAGCAGCCCCTCTAGCGGGAGTCGGCATGAGCAGTTCTTC. Protein: CASSPSSGSRHEQFF.

This clonotype came up many times. The chain links TRBV25-1 to TRBJ1-2; TRBD1 might be the D (6 bases). Germline V gene data show CDR1 as MGHDK and CDR2 as SYGVNS. V was pared by 2 bases and J by 3 bases, with 10 bases between. The CDR3 totals 14 residues. The CDR3 protein is CASSEGQGHYGYTF. CDR3 DNA: TGTGCCAGCAGTGAAGGGCAGGGGCACTATGGCTACACCTTC.